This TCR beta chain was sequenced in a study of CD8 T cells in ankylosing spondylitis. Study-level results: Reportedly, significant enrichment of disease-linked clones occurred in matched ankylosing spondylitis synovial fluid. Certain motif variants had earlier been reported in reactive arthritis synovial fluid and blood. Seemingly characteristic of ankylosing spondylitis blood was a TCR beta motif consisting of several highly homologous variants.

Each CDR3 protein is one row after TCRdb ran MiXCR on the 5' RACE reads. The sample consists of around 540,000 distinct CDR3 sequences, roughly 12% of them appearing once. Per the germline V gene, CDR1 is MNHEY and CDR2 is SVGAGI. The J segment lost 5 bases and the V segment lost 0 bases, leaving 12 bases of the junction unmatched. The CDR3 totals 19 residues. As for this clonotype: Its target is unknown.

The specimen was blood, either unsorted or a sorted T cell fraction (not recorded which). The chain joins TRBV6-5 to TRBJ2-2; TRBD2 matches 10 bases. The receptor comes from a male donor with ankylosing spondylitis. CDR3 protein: CASSYSRLAGVGGTGELFF. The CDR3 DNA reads TGTGCCAGCAGTTACTCGAGGCTAGCGGGAGTAGGTGGGACCGGGGAGCTGTTTTTT.